The sequence of this TCR beta chain was determined in a study of cytomegalovirus exposure and HLA in healthy donors. Points from the study as a whole: Most subjects' HLA-A and HLA-B alleles were reportedly predicted from TCR beta sequences.

The CDR3 loop spans 14 amino acids. Trimming left V 2 bases short and J 5 bases short, with 10 bases between. The germline V gene encodes CDR1 LNHDA and CDR2 SQIVND (reference sequence). Everyone who donated was a healthy bone marrow donor. Primers: 60 Vbeta forward and 13 Jbeta reverse. Profiling relied on immunoSEQ multiplex PCR, and the TCRdb table lists in-frame clones only, not all of them. The sample has around 89,000 clones; around 75% are singletons. As for this clone: The target antigen is unknown.

This clonotype originated in a man aged 35 to 55 in good health and CMV-seronegative. The sample consisted of PBMCs. The rearrangement links TRBV19 to TRBJ2-1; a possible D gene is TRBD1 (6 bases). The CDR3 DNA reads TGTGCCAGTAGTATAAGAAGACAGGACAATGAGCAGTTCTTC. It specifies CASSIRRQDNEQFF.